The 18 T cell receptor beta chains below all came from one sample that was sequenced in a study of control samples from healthy donors and cancer patients (dated by TCRdb to about 2020). Library preparation used the immunoSEQ multiplex PCR assay. TCRdb stores this immuneACCESS table with in-frame sequences only. Part of the clones is absent; in the studies checked, under half of the shortfall reflects unresolved V genes, and no reason is known for the rest. Across this sample there are about 130,000 clones, with around 92% seen only once. The ten largest clones represent 0.58% of the sample. The sample taken for sequencing was PBMCs. Receptor source: an elderly man with head and neck cancer.

Comment on this clone: The same CDR3 also results from other DNA sequences found in this sample. The rearrangement uses TRBV6-1 and TRBJ1-2; D not resolved. Trimming left V 2 bases short and J 8 bases short, with 12 bases between. CDR3 length: 13 amino acids. Germline V gives CDR1 MNHNS, CDR2 SASEGT. CDR3 region: CASSENGEGGYTF. In DNA, the CDR3 is TGTGCCAGCAGTGAAAACGGGGAAGGAGGCTACACCTTC.

The chain uses TRBV12-5 and TRBJ2-3, with D unresolved. This CDR3 has 11 amino acids. Per the germline V gene, CDR1 is LGHNT and CDR2 is FRNRAP. V lost 5 bases, J lost 0 bases, and 0 bases lay in between. This CDR3 is CASGSTDTQYF. The CDR3 nucleotides are TGTGCTAGTGGTAGCACAGATACGCAGTATTTT. The full variable domain, its missing parts supplied by reference TRBV12-5 and TRBJ2-3, is DARVTQTPRHKVTEMGQEVTMRCQPILGHNTVFWYRQTMMQGLELLAYFRNRAPLDDSGMPKDRFSAEMPDATLATLKIQPSEPRDSAVYFCASGSTDTQYFGPGTRLTVL.

The chain carries TRBV5-6 and TRBJ2-7; D gene uncertain. The CDR3 spans 17 residues. Germline V gives CDR1 SGHDT, CDR2 YYEEEE. V lost 0 bases, J lost 1 base, and 17 bases lay in between. The CDR3 DNA reads TGTGCCAGCAGCTTGGTTGGTCTAGGGAAGGCGTCCTACGAGCAGTACTTC. It encodes CASSLVGLGKASYEQYF.

V usage is TRBV4-1 and J usage is TRBJ1-2, with D perhaps TRBD1 (5 bases). Germline V gene lookup returns CDR1 MGHRA and CDR2 YSYEKL. The ends were cut back, 0 bases at V and 7 bases at J, with 21 bases in the middle. CDR3 length equals 17 residues. DNA for the CDR3: TGCGCCAGCAGCCAAGATGCGACCCCCGGGAGCGGGGGTGGCTACACCTTC. Protein: CASSQDATPGSGGGYTF.

The chain uses TRBV19 and TRBJ2-1; TRBD1 aligns across 8 bases. The CDR3 is 17 amino acids. The junction had 23 bases not matched to a gene; V was cut back by 4 bases and J by 15 bases. Germline CDR1 and CDR2: LNHDA and SQIVND (reference sequence). The CDR3 DNA sequence: TGTGCCAGTAGTAGGGGAAGACAGATTGGACAGGGCGCCATAAGGTTCTTC. This gives the protein CASSRGRQIGQGAIRFF.

V is TRBV7-2 and J is TRBJ1-3; no reliable D call. CDR1 and CDR2 from the germline V gene are SGHTA and FQGNSA. This CDR3 comprises 16 residues. With 2 bases removed from V and 3 bases from J, the gap between germline ends came to 14 bases. The CDR3 region has the DNA TGTGCCAGCAGCTTAAACGGGCGTAGTGGTGGAAACACCATATATTTT. Amino acids: CASSLNGRSGGNTIYF.

J is TRBJ1-2 and V is TRBV4-3; TRBD1 agrees at 8 bases. V shed 0 bases, J shed 4 bases, and the junction held 7 bases outside the gene matches. CDR3 length equals 16 residues. Germline V CDR1 and CDR2: LGHNA, YSLEER. This chain's CDR3 is CASSQDAGGYRYGYTF. CDR3 DNA: TGCGCCAGCAGCCAAGATGCAGGGGGCTATCGCTATGGCTACACCTTC.

This chain uses TRBV10-3 with TRBJ1-2; 9 positions agree with TRBD1. The V segment lost 3 bases and the J segment 5 bases; nucleotides outside the gene matches: 7. Germline V gives CDR1 ENHRY, CDR2 SYGVKD. This CDR3 has 15 amino acids. The CDR3 DNA sequence: TGTGCCATCAGTGACCCACGACAGGGGGAGTATGGCTACACCTTC. It encodes CAISDPRQGEYGYTF.

This chain links TRBV2 with TRBJ2-1; 11 positions agree with TRBD2. The CDR3 covers 15 residues. V lost 6 bases, J lost 7 bases, and 8 bases stayed unmatched. CDR1 and CDR2 from the germline V gene are SNHLY and FYNNEI. In DNA, the CDR3 is TGTGCCAGCAGACCGGGACTAGCGGTTCCGAATGAGCAGTTCTTC. Amino acid sequence: CASRPGLAVPNEQFF.

The genes are TRBV3-1 (or the pseudogene TRBV3-2) and TRBJ2-3; 8 nucleotides align to TRBD1. With V trimmed by 0 bases and J by 3 bases, 8 bases remained unmatched. CDR1 LGHDT and CDR2 YNNKEL come from the germline V gene (reference sequence). This CDR3 region has 17 residues. This chain's CDR3 is CASSQDQWTGLTDTQYF. In DNA, the CDR3 is TGTGCCAGCAGCCAAGATCAGTGGACAGGGTTGACAGATACGCAGTATTTT.

This clone showed up just once. CDR3 residues: CASTVDSNTEAFF. CDR3 DNA sequence: TGTGCCAGCACCGTGGACTCGAACACTGAAGCTTTCTTT. V is TRBV6-5 and J is TRBJ1-1; D gene ambiguous. The CDR3 extends over 13 amino acids. Trimming shortened V by 7 bases and J by 1 base, and 10 bases separated the two germline ends. From germline, CDR1 is MNHEY and CDR2 SVGAGI.

The rearrangement uses TRBV30 and TRBJ1-1, with TRBD1 as a possible D gene (5 bases). V lost 2 bases and J lost 0, with 10 bases in between. Germline V gene sequence: CDR1 GTSNPN, CDR2 SVGIG (reference sequence). The CDR3 spans 14 residues. CDR3 DNA: TGTGCCTGGAGTCGGGGGGTCATGAACACTGAAGCTTTCTTT. Translation gives CAWSRGVMNTEAFF.

As DNA, the CDR3 is TGTGCCAGCAGCTCACGGGACAGGGGAGAGACCCAGTACTTC. This gives the protein CASSSRDRGETQYF. J is TRBJ2-5 and V is TRBV5-4; 10 bases fit TRBD1. After removal of 3 bases from V and 4 bases from J, the junction contained 3 bases not matched to a gene. The germline V gene has CDR1 SGHNT and CDR2 YYREEE (reference sequence). This CDR3 comprises 14 residues.

The rearrangement links TRBV5-4 to TRBJ2-2; 10 bases map to TRBD2. The CDR3 runs 15 residues. Germline V gives CDR1 SGHNT, CDR2 YYREEE (reference sequence). Trimming cost V 2 bases and J 4 bases; bases outside gene matches: 2. CDR3 bases: TGTGCCAGCAGCTTACTAGCGGGACGCACCGGGGAGCTGTTTTTT. It specifies CASSLLAGRTGELFF. The full variable domain, rest sourced from reference TRBV5-4 and TRBJ2-2, is ETGVTQSPTHLIKTRGQQVTLRCSSQSGHNTVSWYQQALGQGPQFIFQYYREEENGRGNFPPRFSGLQFPNYSSELNVNALELDDSALYLCASSLLAGRTGELFFGEGSRLTVL.

The chain links TRBV3-1 (or the pseudogene TRBV3-2) to TRBJ1-5; possibly TRBD1 for D (5 bases). V was cut by 6 bases and J by 7 bases, with 13 bases left in between. CDR1 is LGHDT, CDR2 YNNKEL, per germline (reference sequence). The CDR3 consists of 13 residues. The CDR3 here is CASSQGPGQPQHF. The DNA for the CDR3 is TGTGCCAGCAGTCAGGGCCCGGGGCAGCCCCAGCATTTT.

CDR3 DNA sequence: TGTGCCACCAGCAGAGAGGACAGGGGCTATGGCTACACCTTC. Translated, it gives CATSREDRGYGYTF. This rearrangement joins TRBV15 to TRBJ1-2, with 9 nucleotides matching TRBD1. V was clipped by 0 bases and J by 4 bases; unmatched bases: 0. CDR1 and CDR2 from the germline V gene are LNHNV and YYDKDF (reference sequence). This CDR3 is 14 amino acids long.

This rearrangement joins TRBV7-7 to TRBJ2-5; 8 positions match TRBD2. The V and J ends lost 1 base and 2 bases, in that order; junction bases with no gene match: 12. This CDR3 region has 18 residues. The germline V gene has CDR1 SSHAT and CDR2 FNYEAQ (reference sequence). In nucleotides, the CDR3 is TGTGCCAGCAGCTTAGATGTAGCGGGAACCCGCGCGCAAGAGACCCAGTACTTC. Protein sequence: CASSLDVAGTRAQETQYF.

V usage is TRBV5-4 and J usage is TRBJ2-1, with 8 bases fitting TRBD2. Trimming cost V 2 bases and J 1 base; bases outside gene matches: 5. In germline, CDR1 is SGHNT, CDR2 YYREEE (reference sequence). The CDR3 loop spans 16 amino acids. This CDR3 is CASSFSGGVSYNEQFF. The CDR3 DNA is TGTGCCAGCAGCTTCTCCGGGGGGGTATCCTACAATGAGCAGTTCTTC.